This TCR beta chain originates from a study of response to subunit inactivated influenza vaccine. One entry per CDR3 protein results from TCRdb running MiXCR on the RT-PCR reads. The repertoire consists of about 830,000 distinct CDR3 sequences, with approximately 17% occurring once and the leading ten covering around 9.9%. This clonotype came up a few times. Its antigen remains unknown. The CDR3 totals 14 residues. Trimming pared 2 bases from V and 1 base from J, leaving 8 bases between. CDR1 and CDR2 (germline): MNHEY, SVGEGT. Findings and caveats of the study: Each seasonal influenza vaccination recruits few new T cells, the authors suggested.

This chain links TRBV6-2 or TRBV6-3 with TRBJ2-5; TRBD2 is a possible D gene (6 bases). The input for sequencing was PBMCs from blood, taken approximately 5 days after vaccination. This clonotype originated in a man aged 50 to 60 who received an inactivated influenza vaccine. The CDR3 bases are TGTGCCAGCAGTTACACGGGAGTCCAAGAGACCCAGTACTTC. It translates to CASSYTGVQETQYF.